This T cell receptor (beta chain) was captured by sequencing in a study of human T cells and chemical hapten exposure. Study results and caveats: The number of TCRs above 1 in 1000 frequency did not change after DPC sensitization. Expanded TCRs created a significantly greater count of big CDR3 similarity clusters than controls did.

This CDR3 spans 13 amino acids. Germline loops: CDR1 MNHEY, CDR2 SVGEGT. Trimming cost V 4 bases and J 5 bases, with 11 bases left between them. This clonotype was seen ten or more times. Its antigen is not identified. Noted time point: patch test 1, 2 weeks after DPC sensitization. As for treatment: therapeutic diphenylcyclopropenone sensitization with weekly scalp DPC. Original methodology: Sequenced samples showed a median of approximately 96,000 TCRs each, with counts running from approximately 20,000 to 700,000. TCRdb reprocessed the RACE reads with MiXCR, giving one entry per CDR3 protein. TCRdb's processing, not the study's, gives the V and J calls here. Of under 450,000 distinct CDR3 sequences listed, about 4.4% are singletons.

The material was whole blood, obtained in connection with sensitization to the hapten diphenylcyclopropenone (DPC). The rearrangement uses TRBV6-2 or TRBV6-3 and TRBJ1-2; perhaps TRBD1 as D (6 bases). This receptor was obtained from a woman aged 45-59 years with alopecia areata. Some clones in this sample may be carry-over from other donors' samples. Here the CDR3 reads CASSSGQIYGYTF. The CDR3 nucleotides are TGTGCCAGCAGTTCAGGACAGATTTATGGCTACACCTTC.